The clone carrying this T cell receptor (beta chain) was observed a single time. Its antigen is as yet unknown. This sample stems from a study of graft-versus-host responses after intestinal transplantation. Overall study context: Transplantation in recipients was multivisceral, liver-intestinal, or isolated intestinal.

Repertoires were generated with immunoSEQ multiplex PCR, while TCRdb's copy carries only in-frame clones and drops some. Among 60,000 to 75,000 clones listed, around 89% were seen once. Germline V gives CDR1 MGHRA, CDR2 YSYEKL. Trimming at V came to 1 base and at J to 3 bases, leaving 5 bases not matched to a gene. CDR3 length equals 16 residues. The V gene is TRBV4-1, the J gene TRBJ2-7; 11 positions match TRBD2. The sample was unstimulated CD8+ T cells sorted from spleen or lymph node cells, taken before intestinal transplant. The sequence came from a human donor who received an intestinal transplant. The CDR3 here is CASSQVSLAGGYEQYF. CDR3 DNA: TGCGCCAGCAGCCAAGTAAGCCTAGCGGGGGGCTACGAGCAGTACTTC.